This T cell receptor (beta chain) was found in a study of Graves' ophthalmopathy and Graves' hyperthyroidism (dated by TCRdb to about 2018). About the study as a whole: Peripheral blood was collected at initial diagnosis, before any treatment. In over five hyperthyroidism patients, T-cell repertoires of thyroid tissue and blood were compared. TCR beta repertoire signatures were used to distinguish Graves' ophthalmopathy from Graves' hyperthyroidism and to predict progression to ophthalmopathy. In total, 135 blood samples were TCR-sequenced: under 45 ophthalmopathy, about 75 hyperthyroidism and some 17 hyperthyroidism-to-ophthalmopathy patients. Once sampling was done, hyperthyroidism patients were given methimazole at a starting dose of 30 mg daily, while ophthalmopathy patients were given high-dose intravenous methylprednisolone. The roughly 100 discovery patients were randomly split 7:3 into training and test sets. For independent validation, a separate cohort was made up of 18 hyperthyroidism patients plus 17 patients who later progressed from hyperthyroidism to ophthalmopathy. To explore V-J signatures that separate ophthalmopathy from hyperthyroidism, a discovery set of about a hundred patients was enrolled, consisting of 43 with ophthalmopathy and approximately 60 with stable hyperthyroidism.

Paper-wide results and their limitations: Most of the expanded thyroid clonotypes with a frequency above 0.001 were also detected in blood, and it was suggested that the thyroid immune response may be reflected by blood repertoires. Sample size was not predetermined statistically, and investigators were not blinded to group allocation. In cross-validation, the 13-signature model distinguished ophthalmopathy from stable hyperthyroidism with 87.88% sensitivity and approximately 81% specificity, while in the test set the corresponding values were about 80% and 75%. In validation, the model predicted ophthalmopathy progression with more than 55% sensitivity and about 77% specificity; some 13 predicted patients were CT-confirmed with GO in a median of around 6 months.

For repertoire sequencing, TCR beta CDR3 regions were amplified from RNA transcripts. The first round of RT-PCR was done with HTBI primers and the Qiagen OneStep RT-PCR kit, and was followed by a second round of multiplex PCR, then size selection and purification. Libraries were sequenced paired-end with 100 bp reads on an Illumina HiSeq2000. Concerning the study's data processing: SOAPnuke was used to process the reads, throwing out any read that had adapters, had uncalled bases, had a mean Phred below 15, or lacked an exact constant-primer or identifier match. COPE v1.2.5 was used to merge high-quality paired reads. Unique nucleotide sequences were defined as clonotypes and aligned to IMGT TRB V, D and J references using MiTCR v1.1. Analysis was restricted to V-J combinations with a frequency above 0.0001, which covered roughly 99% of repertoires. For each V-J combination, a TCR clonal expansion and chaos score was defined as the ratio of F50 clonal expansion to chaos observed in the TCRdist matrix. Welch's t-statistics and random forest were used to reduce the features to about twelve V-J combinations, which were then used as input to a naive Bayes classifier. The Morisita-Horn index was used to measure how similar the thyroid and blood repertoires were. TCRdb's own reprocessing of the public reads used fastp at Q25 and MiXCR and kept productive beta chains. Rows merge per CDR3 protein into single entries with the most common DNA and genes. These V and J calls rely on TCRdb rather than the paper's analysis. The sample records 500,000 to 700,000 distinct CDR3 sequences, 22% of which are singletons. The top ten hold more than 5.5% of the sample.

At the junction V is shortened by 2 bases and J by 0 bases, with 17 bases in between. Reading the germline V gene gives CDR1 MRHNA and CDR2 SNTAGT. The CDR3 covers 18 residues, taking in both the cysteine and the phenylalanine. Left in the record is the CDR3 DNA by itself, 54 bases read in frame from the first base. This clonotype has a count of ten or more. What this receptor recognizes is not known. No base qualities exist here, and no much larger clone lies one base off it. Hyperthyroidism was defined as stable when no progression to ophthalmopathy occurred within 18 months of follow-up. Hyperthyroidism patients were newly diagnosed, with disease duration under 2 months, and aged 18 to 65 years. Patients were excluded if they had other autoimmune diseases, uncontrolled infections, pregnancy or lactation. Diagnosis was based on clinical symptoms, serum thyroxine, TRAb, thyroid ultrasound and orbital computed tomography. Using Ficoll-Paque density gradient centrifugation, PBMCs were isolated from approximately 11 ml of fresh peripheral blood. Total RNA was extracted with Trizol reagent and quality-checked on an Agilent 2100 Bioanalyzer.

The material sequenced was peripheral blood. The source is a young woman with stable Graves' hyperthyroidism. Some clones in this sample may be carry-over from other donors' samples. Donor details come from another sample of the same person, matched by shared clones. Recombination joined TRBV6-4 with TRBJ1-5; TRBD1 could be the D gene, as 5 bases match. The nucleotide sequence is TGTGCCAGCAGTGACATTAACCGGGACGGCTATAGCAATCAGCCCCAGCATTTT. Its translation reads: CASSDINRDGYSNQPQHF.